A single sample gave rise to the 20 T cell receptor beta chains below, sequenced in a study of OX40 agonist ivuxolimab in advanced cancers. Sequenced by immunoSEQ multiplex PCR; TCRdb stores in-frame clones only, minus some. The repertoire has about 36,000 clones, around 77% of them found once; the top ten carry under 25%. The source was CD4+ or CD8+ T cells sorted from blood, collected in a trial of the OX40 agonist ivuxolimab. The receptors originated from an adult with an advanced solid tumor such as melanoma, head and neck, liver or kidney cancer.

The CDR3 is CASSPLIGSSNEQFF. The CDR3 DNA sequence: TGTGCCAGCAGCCCCCTAATTGGGAGTAGTAATGAGCAGTTCTTC. This chain uses TRBV9 with TRBJ2-1; TRBD2 might be the D (5 bases). V shed 4 bases and J shed 7 bases, with 18 bases lying between them. Germline V CDR1 and CDR2: SGDLS, YYNGEE. This CDR3 is 15 amino acids long. The full variable domain, in which reference TRBV9 and TRBJ2-1 provide the parts outside the CDR3, is DSGVTQTPKHLITATGQRVTLRCSPRSGDLSVYWYQQSLDQGLQFLIQYYNGEERAKGNILERFSAQQFPDLHSELNLSSLELGDSALYFCASSPLIGSSNEQFFGPGTRLTVL.

V is TRBV9 and J is TRBJ2-2, with 8 nucleotides matching TRBD2. Germline V gene lookup returns CDR1 SGDLS and CDR2 YYNGEE. CDR3 length: 17 residues. J gave up 3 bases and V 4 bases, and 11 bases lay outside the gene matches. The chain's CDR3 is CASSTPGASGYTGELFF. CDR3 DNA: TGTGCCAGCAGCACCCCGGGGGCTAGCGGGTACACCGGGGAGCTGTTTTTT.

The chain carries TRBV6-5 and TRBJ2-7; possible D gene TRBD1, 6 bases. Trimming pared 0 bases from V and 0 bases from J, leaving 9 bases between. CDR3 size: 15 residues. Per the germline V gene, CDR1 is MNHEY and CDR2 is SVGAGI. The CDR3 coding sequence is TGTGCCAGCAGTTACTCGGACAGTTCCTCCTACGAGCAGTACTTC. Residues: CASSYSDSSSYEQYF.

The rearrangement uses TRBV16 and TRBJ1-2, with 9 bases identical to TRBD1. This CDR3 comprises 15 residues. CDR1 is KGHSY and CDR2 is FQNENV in the germline V gene. J lost 4 bases, V lost 5 bases, and 8 bases had no gene match. Here the CDR3 DNA reads TGTGCCAGCAGCTTAAGAGGGACAGGGACCTATGGCTACACCTTC. It is translated as CASSLRGTGTYGYTF.

The chain combines TRBV4-3 with TRBJ1-2; 11 nucleotides line up with TRBD1. Germline V gene data show CDR1 as LGHNA and CDR2 as YSLEER. CDR3 length: 17 amino acids. V lost 3 bases and J lost 6; bases outside the gene matches: 12. The CDR3 region is CASSHDRMGQGVHGYTF. CDR3 in DNA: TGCGCCAGCAGCCACGACAGGATGGGACAGGGGGTTCATGGCTACACCTTC.

The V gene is TRBV18, the J gene TRBJ2-3, with 9 bases aligning to TRBD1. With V trimmed by 3 bases and J by 1 base, 5 bases remained unmatched. Per the germline V gene, CDR1 is KGHSH and CDR2 is LQKENI. This CDR3 is 16 amino acids long. As DNA, the CDR3 is TGTGCCAGCTCACCTCAGGGGACAGGGCGCACAGATACGCAGTATTTT. It is translated as CASSPQGTGRTDTQYF.

The V and J genes are TRBV28 and TRBJ1-1, with no clear D. Germline lookup yields CDR1 MDHEN and CDR2 SYDVKM. The CDR3 is made up of 12 amino acids. V lost 4 bases to trimming and J lost 2 bases, with 5 bases between them. The CDR3 sequence is CASSYYNTEAFF. In nucleotides, the CDR3 is TGTGCCAGCAGTTACTACAACACTGAAGCTTTCTTT.

The chain recombines TRBV15 with TRBJ2-7; D may be TRBD2 (5 bases). The CDR3 has 13 amino acids. V was clipped by 6 bases and J by 1 base, with 10 bases between them. Germline CDR1 reads LNHNV; CDR2 reads YYDKDF (reference sequence). The CDR3 nucleotides are TGTGCCACCAGGGTTGAGGGTTCCTACGAGCAGTACTTC. Its protein is CATRVEGSYEQYF.

This clone is a singleton in its sample. The genes are TRBV6-1 and TRBJ2-7; no definite D call. V gave up 6 bases and J gave up 2 bases, with 14 bases separating them. The CDR3 spans 14 residues. Germline values: CDR1 MNHNS, CDR2 SASEGT. CDR3 loop: CASRLLETTYEQYF. CDR3 coding DNA: TGTGCCAGCAGGCTTTTGGAGACCACCTACGAGCAGTACTTC.

V is TRBV4-1 and J is TRBJ2-1; D gene uncertain. The CDR3 totals 13 residues. Trimming left V 2 bases short and J 4 bases short, with 6 bases between. CDR1 is MGHRA, CDR2 YSYEKL, per germline. The CDR3 here is CASSQPTYNEQFF. Here the CDR3 DNA reads TGCGCCAGCAGCCAACCAACATACAATGAGCAGTTCTTC.

A word on this clone: One base away lies a much larger clone, so this may be a sequencing read error. The genes are TRBV7-9 and TRBJ2-7, with D possibly being TRBD1 (6 bases). Germline V gene lookup returns CDR1 SEHNR and CDR2 FQNEAQ (reference sequence). V gave up 2 bases and J gave up 2 bases, with 7 bases separating them. CDR3 length: 13 residues. In nucleotides, the CDR3 is TGTGCCAGCAGCTTACGGGACACCTACGAGCAGTACTTC. Its translation is CASSLRDTYEQYF.

The rearrangement joins TRBV5-6 to TRBJ2-1; TRBD2 agrees at 9 bases. Trimming at V came to 4 bases and at J to 6 bases, leaving 8 bases not matched to a gene. Germline-derived CDR1 and CDR2 are SGHDT and YYEEEE. The CDR3 extends over 15 amino acids. CDR3 nucleotides: TGTGCCAGCAGCCCTGGACTAGCGAGGCCCAATGAGCAGTTCTTC. This codes for CASSPGLARPNEQFF.

In regard to this clone: The junction departs from the called germline gene at one end, perhaps through a read error. J is TRBJ2-2 and V is TRBV5-4, with a weak D call TRBD1 (5 bases). This CDR3 contains 18 residues. Germline CDR1 reads SGHNT; CDR2 reads YYREEE (reference sequence). The CDR3 region is CASSFRAGRAGNAGELFF. CDR3 nucleotides: TGTGCCAGCAGCTTTCGGGCAGGAAGAGCAGGGAACGCCGGGGAGCTGTTTTTT.

This chain joins TRBV7-9 and TRBJ1-1, with D maybe TRBD1 (6 bases). With 1 base removed from V and 3 bases from J, the gap between germline ends came to 12 bases. In germline, CDR1 is SEHNR, CDR2 FQNEAQ (reference sequence). CDR3 length equals 15 residues. This CDR3 reads CASSLDGGGYTEAFF. In DNA form, the CDR3 reads TGTGCCAGCAGCTTAGATGGGGGCGGGTACACTGAAGCTTTCTTT.

This clone is termed medium-sized. The V gene is TRBV5-1, the J gene TRBJ2-7; TRBD1 matches 8 bases. The CDR3 totals 13 residues. J lost 5 bases, V lost 2 bases, and 3 bases had no gene match. The germline V gene has CDR1 SGHRS and CDR2 YFSETQ. As DNA, the CDR3 is TGCGCCAGCAGCTTCGGGACAGGTGACGAGCAGTACTTC. Protein: CASSFGTGDEQYF.

The gene calls are TRBV5-6 and TRBJ2-3, with 7 bases that match TRBD1. Germline assignment: CDR1 SGHDT and CDR2 YYEEEE. V shed 3 bases and J 1 base; nucleotides not matched to a gene: 2. The CDR3 length is 14 residues. This CDR3 reads CASSWDRGTDTQYF. The CDR3 coding sequence is TGTGCCAGCAGCTGGGACAGAGGCACAGATACGCAGTATTTT.

This clone is medium-sized by share. The rearrangement links TRBV7-9 to TRBJ2-1; 9 bases are shared with TRBD2. Germline CDR1 SEHNR, CDR2 FQNEAQ (reference sequence). The CDR3 totals 19 residues. With V trimmed by 5 bases and J by 2 bases, 16 bases remained unmatched. DNA for the CDR3: TGTGCCAGCAGCCTAGAAGCGGGAGGCGCCGAAAGGGCCTACAATGAGCAGTTCTTC. It yields the protein CASSLEAGGAERAYNEQFF.

V usage is TRBV5-1 and J usage is TRBJ2-3, with 11 bases identical to TRBD2. V shed 4 bases, J shed 1 base, and the junction held 5 bases outside the gene matches. Germline lookup yields CDR1 SGHRS and CDR2 YFSETQ. This CDR3 spans 16 amino acids. The CDR3 DNA reads TGCGCCAGCAGCGCGGGGACTAGCGGACGCACAGATACGCAGTATTTT. Translation gives CASSAGTSGRTDTQYF.

The chain recombines TRBV28 with TRBJ1-1; D uncertain. The germline CDR1 and CDR2 sequences are MDHEN and SYDVKM. The ends were cut back, 6 bases at V and 1 base at J, with 9 bases in the middle. The CDR3 runs 13 residues. CDR3 nucleotides: TGTGCCAGCAGCCTATCGGGGAACACTGAAGCTTTCTTT. It translates to CASSLSGNTEAFF.

The CDR3 nucleotides read TGCAGCGTTGAAGATAGCGGGAGCCTTGAGGATGAGCAGTTCTTC. Protein: CSVEDSGSLEDEQFF. The rearrangement joins TRBV29-1 to TRBJ2-1; 9 bases are a match to TRBD2. V lost 0 bases to trimming and J lost 8 bases; unmatched junction nucleotides: 8. This CDR3 is 15 amino acids long. The germline gives CDR1 SQVTM, CDR2 ANQGSEA.